These T cell receptor beta chains were read from a single sample in a study of blood T cell repertoires in COVID-19. TCRdb's copy holds only in-frame clones and misses some; the assay was immunoSEQ multiplex PCR. Among roughly 270,000 clones listed, approximately 80% were seen once. The sequenced sample was PBMCs or T cells enriched from blood (not recorded which). The receptors were sampled from a man aged 35 to 55 who had been exposed to COVID-19. Both conserved end residues are part of each CDR3. D genes are given only for firm matches. Size tells how often a clone was seen (once, few, many) or the class of an expanded clone, and some rows leave it out.

clone_size j_call v_call d_call cdr3_aa cdr3_nt
NA TRBJ2-7 TRBV21-1 NA CASSKSLQREDSYEQYF TGTGCCAGCAGCAAGAGTCTCCAGCGGGAGGACTCCTACGAGCAGTACTTC
NA TRBJ1-4 TRBV6-1 NA CASSIQVVEKLFF TGTGCCAGCAGCATACAGGTGGTCGAAAAACTGTTTTTT
NA TRBJ2-4 TRBV2 NA CASSERTANIQYF TGTGCCAGCAGTGAGAGGACAGCAAACATTCAGTACTTC
once TRBJ1-4 TRBV6-4 TRBD1 CASSEEDREAPTNEKLFF TGTGCCAGCAGTGAAGAGGACAGGGAAGCTCCAACTAATGAAAAACTGTTTTTT
NA TRBJ1-2 TRBV4-2 NA CASSQVSSEGYTF TGTGCCAGCAGCCAAGTCAGTAGCGAAGGCTACACCTTC
NA TRBJ1-1 TRBV29-1 NA CSVARTALNTEAFF TGCAGCGTTGCGAGGACAGCCCTGAACACTGAAGCTTTCTTT
NA TRBJ1-2 TRBV5-8 NA CASSQGQLGNYGYTF TGTGCCAGCAGCCAGGGGCAGTTGGGCAACTATGGCTACACCTTC
NA TRBJ1-2 TRBV6-5 TRBD1 CASCIGTGGGGYTF TGTGCCAGCTGTATTGGGACAGGGGGGGGTGGCTACACCTTC
NA TRBJ1-6 TRBV7-9 NA CASSPTPPQGEFLYSPLHF TGTGCCAGCAGCCCAACACCACCTCAGGGCGAGTTTTTGTATTCACCCCTCCACTTT
NA TRBJ2-7 TRBV30 NA CAWSRTQGYEQYF TGTGCCTGGAGTCGCACCCAGGGGTACGAGCAGTACTTC
NA TRBJ2-7 TRBV7-2 NA CASSLSHEQYF TGTGCCAGCAGCTTGAGCCACGAGCAGTACTTC
NA TRBJ2-7 TRBV7-6 TRBD2 CASPLIAGDLYEQYF TGTGCCAGTCCTCTAATAGCGGGAGACCTATACGAGCAGTACTTC
NA TRBJ1-5 TRBV30 TRBD1 CAWSLQGRQPQHF TGTGCCTGGAGTTTACAGGGGCGCCAGCCCCAGCATTTT
NA TRBJ1-5 TRBV10-1 NA CASSGSQGPQHF TGCGCCAGCAGTGGGTCACAGGGCCCCCAGCATTTT
NA TRBJ1-2 TRBV5-6 NA CASSLAGVQGLIYGYTF TGTGCCAGCAGCTTGGCCGGGGTACAGGGTTTGATCTATGGCTACACCTTC
NA TRBJ1-1 TRBV11-3 NA CASSERANTEAFF TGTGCCAGCAGCGAGAGGGCCAACACTGAAGCTTTCTTT
NA TRBJ2-7 TRBV11-2 TRBD1 CASSLSSWDRSYEQYF TGTGCCAGCAGCTTATCATCATGGGACAGGAGTTACGAGCAGTACTTC
NA TRBJ2-5 TRBV28 TRBD2 CASSLGGVAHQETQYF TGTGCCAGCAGTTTGGGGGGGGTTGCGCACCAAGAGACCCAGTACTTC
NA TRBJ2-1 TRBV5-6 NA CASSFLDSYNEQFF TGTGCCAGCAGCTTCCTAGATTCCTACAATGAGCAGTTCTTC
NA TRBJ2-3 TRBV7-8 TRBD1 CASSLNRGPDTQYF TGTGCCAGCAGCTTAAACAGGGGGCCAGATACGCAGTATTTT
NA TRBJ1-3 TRBV5-1 NA CASSLENRASGNTIYF TGCGCCAGCAGCTTGGAAAACAGGGCTTCTGGAAACACCATATATTTT
NA TRBJ2-7 TRBV29-1 NA CSPERDRKSSYEQYF TGCAGCCCCGAGCGCGATAGAAAAAGCTCCTACGAGCAGTACTTC
NA TRBJ1-2 TRBV5-1 NA CASSLGTPDYGYTF TGCGCCAGCAGCTTGGGGACACCTGACTATGGCTACACCTTC
NA TRBJ2-5 TRBV7-8 TRBD2 CASSLSGLAGELKTQYF TGTGCCAGCAGCTTATCGGGACTAGCGGGAGAGCTCAAGACCCAGTACTTC
NA TRBJ1-2 TRBV19 NA CASSTRLVLNF TGTGCCAGTAGTACGCGCCTTGTACTGAACTTC
NA TRBJ1-2 TRBV6-5 NA CASSNSNRASDGYIF TGTGCCAGCAGTAATAGTAACAGGGCGTCAGATGGCTACATCTTC
few TRBJ1-2 TRBV30 NA CAWASLGEGYGYTF TGTGCCTGGGCGAGCTTGGGGGAGGGCTATGGCTACACCTTC
NA TRBJ1-5 TRBV7-8 TRBD1 CASSLVGGQGSNQPQHF TGTGCCAGCAGCTTAGTGGGCGGACAGGGAAGCAATCAGCCCCAGCATTTT
NA TRBJ1-3 TRBV11-2 NA CASSLGRAISGNTIYF TGTGCCAGCAGCTTAGGGCGGGCTATCTCTGGAAACACCATATATTTT
NA TRBJ1-5 TRBV7-2 NA CASSYGQSNQPQHF TGTGCCAGCAGCTATGGACAGTCCAATCAGCCCCAGCATTTT
NA TRBJ1-3 TRBV9 NA CASSGQDWAGNTIYF TGTGCCAGCAGCGGACAGGACTGGGCAGGAAACACCATATATTTT
NA TRBJ2-1 TRBV27 NA CASRSAGALNEQFF TGTGCCAGCAGGTCAGCTGGAGCTCTCAATGAGCAGTTCTTC
many TRBJ2-2 TRBV7-3 TRBD2 CASSLPGGPRTGELFF TGTGCCAGCAGCTTACCGGGAGGGCCGCGCACCGGGGAGCTGTTTTTT
few TRBJ2-6 TRBV7-3 NA CASSRSGGGANVLTF TGTGCCAGCAGCCGGTCCGGAGGTGGGGCCAACGTCCTGACTTTC
many TRBJ2-1 TRBV27 TRBD1 CASSSWGTGVEDEQFF TGTGCCAGCAGTTCCTGGGGGACAGGGGTTGAAGATGAGCAGTTCTTC
many TRBJ1-1 TRBV12-3/TRBV12-4 NA CASSTIQGAEAFF TGTGCCAGCAGTACAATACAGGGTGCTGAAGCTTTCTTT
NA TRBJ2-1 TRBV24-1 TRBD2 CATSEPGLAGLNEQFF TGTGCCACCAGTGAACCGGGACTAGCGGGTCTCAATGAGCAGTTCTTC
few TRBJ2-7 TRBV6-5 NA CASSPALGSYEQYF TGTGCCAGCAGCCCAGCCCTAGGGAGCTACGAGCAGTACTTC
NA TRBJ2-5 TRBV10-1 NA CASSAGGSAETQYF TGCGCCAGCAGTGCAGGAGGGTCGGCGGAGACCCAGTACTTC
NA TRBJ2-1 TRBV7-2 NA CASSLSGTYNEQFF TGTGCCAGCAGCTTATCGGGGACTTACAATGAGCAGTTCTTC
NA TRBJ2-1 TRBV18 NA CASSPPQQGYNEQFF TGTGCCAGCTCACCACCGCAGCAGGGATACAATGAGCAGTTCTTC
NA TRBJ2-7 TRBV11-3 NA CASSSSPSAGQYF TGTGCCAGCAGCTCTAGCCCTTCAGCGGGGCAGTACTTC
NA TRBJ2-7 TRBV5-1 NA CASAAELSEQYF TGCGCCAGCGCGGCAGAGCTAAGCGAGCAGTACTTC
NA TRBJ2-7 TRBV7-9 NA CASSPPKRSSYEQYF TGTGCCAGCAGCCCTCCCAAGAGGAGCTCCTACGAGCAGTACTTC
NA TRBJ2-3 TRBV11-2 TRBD2 CASSLEGRAFTDTQYF TGTGCCAGCAGCTTAGAGGGGAGGGCTTTCACAGATACGCAGTATTTT
few TRBJ1-4 TRBV5-5 TRBD1 CASSIQGAGEKLFF TGTGCCAGCAGCATACAGGGGGCTGGTGAAAAACTGTTTTTT
NA TRBJ2-7 TRBV5-5 NA CASSLDPGPYEQYF TGTGCCAGCAGCTTGGATCCAGGTCCCTACGAGCAGTACTTC
many TRBJ1-6 TRBV14 NA CASSHLTTRSNSPLHF TGTGCCAGCAGCCACTTAACCACACGTTCTAATTCACCCCTCCACTTT
many TRBJ2-2 TRBV19 NA CASSVDSRLEWVGELFF TGTGCCAGTAGTGTCGACAGCAGACTAGAGTGGGTCGGGGAGCTGTTTTTT
NA TRBJ2-7 TRBV2 TRBD1 CASTGQASGQQYF TGTGCCTCGACGGGACAGGCAAGCGGCCAGCAGTACTTC
NA TRBJ1-5 TRBV12-5 TRBD1 CASGLVAGGFRQPQHF TGTGCTAGTGGTTTGGTGGCAGGGGGATTTCGTCAGCCCCAGCATTTT
NA TRBJ2-2 TRBV7-8 TRBD2 CASSSGLAANTGELFF TGTGCCAGCAGCTCGGGACTAGCGGCGAACACCGGGGAGCTGTTTTTT
NA TRBJ2-3 TRBV6-1 NA CASSEFRAVTQYF TGTGCCAGCAGTGAATTCAGGGCCGTTACGCAGTATTTT
once TRBJ1-4 TRBV3-1/TRBV3-2 TRBD1 CASSLWGQRNEKLFF TGTGCCAGCAGCCTCTGGGGACAGAGAAATGAAAAACTGTTTTTT
NA TRBJ1-5 TRBV12-3/TRBV12-4 NA CASSSEFQPQHF TGTGCCAGCTCAAGCGAGTTTCAGCCCCAGCATTTT
once TRBJ2-3 TRBV19 TRBD2 CASSSAASGSPDTQYF TGTGCCAGTAGTAGCGCGGCTAGCGGGAGCCCAGATACGCAGTATTTT
NA TRBJ1-1 TRBV12-3/TRBV12-4 NA CASSSPPGEAFF TGTGCCAGCAGTTCCCCCCCGGGGGAAGCTTTCTTT
NA TRBJ2-7 TRBV11-2 TRBD1 CASSSMQGDEQYF TGTGCCAGCAGCTCGATGCAGGGGGACGAGCAGTACTTC
NA TRBJ2-2 TRBV3-1/TRBV3-2 NA CASSQAGMAGELFF TGTGCCAGCAGCCAAGCAGGGATGGCCGGGGAGCTGTTTTTT
few TRBJ1-2 TRBV19 NA CASSSTGTNHGYTF TGTGCCAGTAGTTCGACCGGGACAAATCATGGCTACACCTTC